The 2 T cell receptor beta chains below come from one sample, sequenced in a study of blood T cells in healthy people across ages. Next came a second PCR, run for roughly 6 to 11 cycles, which used a sample-barcoded 5' primer along with a J-beta primer mix. TCRdb recomputed calls from the 5' RACE reads with MiXCR, one row per CDR3 protein. The table lists about 1,800,000 distinct CDR3 sequences, under 30% of them singletons. Sequencing was carried out using blood. The source is a woman aged 25 to 45 in good health.

Comments on this clonotype: The junction departs from the called germline gene at one end, perhaps through a read error. The chain recombines TRBV5-1 with TRBJ2-2; TRBD2 matches at 12 bases. This CDR3 spans 17 amino acids. Looked up from germline, CDR1 is SGHRS and CDR2 is YFSETQ. CDR3 in amino acids: CASSGTSGGPKTGELFF. In nucleotides, the CDR3 is TGCGCCAGCAGCGGAACTAGCGGGGGGCCGAAGACCGGGGAGCTGTTTTTT.

The chain is built from TRBV11-2 and TRBJ2-7; D gene uncertain. This CDR3 is 12 amino acids long. Germline assignment: CDR1 SGHAT and CDR2 FQNNGV. Trimming removed 5 bases from V and 6 bases from J, with 11 bases in between. CDR3 amino acids: CASSPTRLEQYF. Here the CDR3 DNA reads TGTGCCAGCAGCCCAACAAGGCTCGAGCAGTACTTC.